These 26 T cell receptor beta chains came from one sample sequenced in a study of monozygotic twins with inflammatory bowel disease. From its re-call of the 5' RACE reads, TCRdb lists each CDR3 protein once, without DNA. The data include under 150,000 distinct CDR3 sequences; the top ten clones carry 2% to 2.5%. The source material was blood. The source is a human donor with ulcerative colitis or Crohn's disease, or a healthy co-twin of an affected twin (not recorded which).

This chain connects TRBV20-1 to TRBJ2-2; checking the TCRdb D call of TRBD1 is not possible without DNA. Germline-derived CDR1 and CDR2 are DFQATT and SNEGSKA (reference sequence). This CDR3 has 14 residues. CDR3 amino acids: CSAGEGADTGELFF.

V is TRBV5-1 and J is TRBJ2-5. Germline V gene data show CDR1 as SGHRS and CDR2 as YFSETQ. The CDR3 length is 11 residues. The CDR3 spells CASRQQETQYF.

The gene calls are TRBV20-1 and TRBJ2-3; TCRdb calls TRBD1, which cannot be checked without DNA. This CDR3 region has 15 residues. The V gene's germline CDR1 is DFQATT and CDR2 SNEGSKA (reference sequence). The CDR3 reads CSARRGGTSTDTQYF.

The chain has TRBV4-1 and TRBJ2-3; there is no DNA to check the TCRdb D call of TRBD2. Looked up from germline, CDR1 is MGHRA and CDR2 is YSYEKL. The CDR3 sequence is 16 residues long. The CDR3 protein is CASSQKAGKSTDTQYF.

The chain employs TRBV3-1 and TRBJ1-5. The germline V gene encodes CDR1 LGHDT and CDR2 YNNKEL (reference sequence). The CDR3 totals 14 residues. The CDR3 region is CASSFGVSNQPQHF.

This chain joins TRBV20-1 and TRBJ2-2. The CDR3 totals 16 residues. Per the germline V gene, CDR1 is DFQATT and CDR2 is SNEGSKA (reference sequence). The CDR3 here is CSARDSSGTNTGELFF.

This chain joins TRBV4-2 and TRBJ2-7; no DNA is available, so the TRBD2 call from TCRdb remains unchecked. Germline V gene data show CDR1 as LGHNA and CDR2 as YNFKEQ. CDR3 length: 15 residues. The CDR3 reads CASSQPGTVAYEQYF.

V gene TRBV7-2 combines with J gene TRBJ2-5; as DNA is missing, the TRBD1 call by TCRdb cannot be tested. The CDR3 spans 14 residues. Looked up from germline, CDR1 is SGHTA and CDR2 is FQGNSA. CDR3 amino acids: CASSFPDTEETQYF.

CDR3 protein: CASSFTGISYEQYF. The rearrangement joins TRBV4-1 to TRBJ2-7. Per the germline V gene, CDR1 is MGHRA and CDR2 is YSYEKL. This CDR3 is 14 amino acids long.

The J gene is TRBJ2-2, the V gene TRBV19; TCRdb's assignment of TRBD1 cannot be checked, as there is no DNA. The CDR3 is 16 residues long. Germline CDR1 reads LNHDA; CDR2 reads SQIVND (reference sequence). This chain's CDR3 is CASSTTTGAHTGELFF.

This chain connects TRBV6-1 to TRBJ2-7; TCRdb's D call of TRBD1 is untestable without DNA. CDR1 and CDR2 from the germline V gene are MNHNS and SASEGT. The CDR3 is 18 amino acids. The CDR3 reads CASSQYRSGTGVSYEQYF.

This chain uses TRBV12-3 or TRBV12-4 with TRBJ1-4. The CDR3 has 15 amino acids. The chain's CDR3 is CASSLDRRINEKLFF.

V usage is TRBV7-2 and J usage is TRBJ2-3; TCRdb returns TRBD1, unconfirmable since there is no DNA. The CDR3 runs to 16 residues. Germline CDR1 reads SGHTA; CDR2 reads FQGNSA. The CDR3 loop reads CASSLSLAPRRDTQYF.

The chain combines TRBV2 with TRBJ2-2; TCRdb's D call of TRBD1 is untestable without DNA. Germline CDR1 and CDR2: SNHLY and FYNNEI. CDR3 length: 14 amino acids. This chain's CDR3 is CAGAGTGFSGELFF. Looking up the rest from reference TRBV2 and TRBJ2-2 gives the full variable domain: EPEVTQTPSHQVTQMGQEVILRCVPISNHLYFYWYRQILGQKVEFLVSFYNNEISEKSEIFDDQFSVERPDGSNFTLKIRSTKLEDSAMYFCAGAGTGFSGELFFGEGSRLTVL.

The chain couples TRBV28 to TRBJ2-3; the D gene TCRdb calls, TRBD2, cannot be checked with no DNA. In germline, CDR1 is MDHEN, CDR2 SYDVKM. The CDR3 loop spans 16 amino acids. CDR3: CASTGSRAASTDTQYF.

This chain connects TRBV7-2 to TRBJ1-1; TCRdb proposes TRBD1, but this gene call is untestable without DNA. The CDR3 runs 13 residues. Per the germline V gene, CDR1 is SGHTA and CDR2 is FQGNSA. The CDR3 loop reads CASSPQQGVEAFF.

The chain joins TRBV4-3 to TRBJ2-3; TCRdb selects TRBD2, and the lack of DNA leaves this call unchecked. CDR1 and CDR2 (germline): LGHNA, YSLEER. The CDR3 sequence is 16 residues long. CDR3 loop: CASSQRGRVPTDTQYF.

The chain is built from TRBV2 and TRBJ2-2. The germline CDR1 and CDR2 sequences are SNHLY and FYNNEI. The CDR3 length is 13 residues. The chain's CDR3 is CASSRGYTGELFF.

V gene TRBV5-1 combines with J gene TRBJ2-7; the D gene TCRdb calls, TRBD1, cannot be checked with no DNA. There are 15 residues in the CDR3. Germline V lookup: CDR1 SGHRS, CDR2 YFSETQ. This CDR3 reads CASSLTGGGSYEQYF.

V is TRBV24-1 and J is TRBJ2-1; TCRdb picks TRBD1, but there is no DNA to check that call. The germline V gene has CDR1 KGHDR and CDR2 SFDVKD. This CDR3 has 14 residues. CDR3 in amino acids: CATKGDRQNNEQFF.

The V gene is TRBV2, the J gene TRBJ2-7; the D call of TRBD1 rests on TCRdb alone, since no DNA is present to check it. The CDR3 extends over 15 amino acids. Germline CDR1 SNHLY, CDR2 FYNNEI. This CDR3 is CASQGVQGPSYEQYF.

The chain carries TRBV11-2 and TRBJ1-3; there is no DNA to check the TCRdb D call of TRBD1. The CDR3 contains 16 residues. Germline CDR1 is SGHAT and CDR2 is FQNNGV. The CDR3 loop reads CASSSPDSHSGNTICF.

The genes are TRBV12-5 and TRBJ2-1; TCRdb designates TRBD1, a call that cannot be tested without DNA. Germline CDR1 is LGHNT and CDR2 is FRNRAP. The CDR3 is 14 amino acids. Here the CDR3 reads CASGAGTGSYEQFF.

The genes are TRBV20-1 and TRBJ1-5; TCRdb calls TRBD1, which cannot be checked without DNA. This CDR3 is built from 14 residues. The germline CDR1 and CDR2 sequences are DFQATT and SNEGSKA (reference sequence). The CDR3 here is CSATGQYSNQPQHF.

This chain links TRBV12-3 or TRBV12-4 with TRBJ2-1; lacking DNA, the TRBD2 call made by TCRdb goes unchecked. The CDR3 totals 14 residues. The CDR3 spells CASSFGPGNNEQFF.

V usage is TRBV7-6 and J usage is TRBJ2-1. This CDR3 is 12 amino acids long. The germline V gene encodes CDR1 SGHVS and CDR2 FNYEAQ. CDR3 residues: CASSGRDNEQFF. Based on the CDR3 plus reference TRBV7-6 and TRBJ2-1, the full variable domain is GAGVSQSPRYKVTKRGQDVALRCDPISGHVSLYWYRQALGQGPEFLTYFNYEAQQDKSGLPNDRFSAERPEGSISTLTIQRTEQRDSAMYRCASSGRDNEQFFGPGTRLTVL.